This T cell receptor beta chain originates from a study of T-cell reconstitution after alpha-beta-depleted transplantation in children. Study-level points and caveats: Several hundred rapidly expanded clones from non-depleted graft cells reportedly supplied alpha-beta T cells about two months post-transplant. TCRbeta diversity was high at day 60 in some patients (a result of surviving recipient T cells and thymic progenitors). One year post-transplant, T-cell counts and diversity were largely derived from T cells produced anew.

This CDR3 has 14 residues. With V trimmed by 7 bases and J by 9 bases, 11 bases remained unmatched. Germline CDR1 reads DFQATT; CDR2 reads SNEGSKA (reference sequence). Unique molecular identifiers tagged the TCRbeta library. TCRdb independently ran MiXCR on the PCR reads; one entry per CDR3 protein. The table has almost 250,000 distinct CDR3 sequences, over 20% seen once. This clonotype showed up many times. Its antigen remains unknown. Material: PBMCs, obtained before TCRalphabeta/CD19-depleted stem cell transplant. This sequence was found in a girl aged 2 to 10 with Fanconi anemia, due to receive a stem cell transplant. V usage is TRBV20-1 and J usage is TRBJ2-1, with 11 bases lining up with TRBD1. DNA for the CDR3: TGCAGTGTAGGTTTCGGACAGGGGGCTGGTGAGCAGTTCTTC. As protein: CSVGFGQGAGEQFF.